This record covers a single T cell receptor beta chain. These data originate in a study of response to subunit inactivated influenza vaccine. TCRdb itself ran the RT-PCR reads through MiXCR, one entry per CDR3 protein. The sample carries about 570,000 distinct CDR3 sequences, around 10% recorded once. The V gene lost 4 bases and the J gene lost 0 bases, with 16 bases spanning the gap. From germline, CDR1 is SQVTM and CDR2 ANQGSEA. The CDR3 loop spans 16 amino acids. The sample was also linked to a second study, of T cells expressing NK-cell markers. That report adds: The authors made TCR beta cDNA libraries by 5'RACE template switching. This switching added a universal primer site and UMIs. No clear determination of HCMV specificity was made for expanded NKG2C+ T cell clones.

The source was PBMCs from blood, collected on the day of vaccination. The V and J genes are TRBV29-1 and TRBJ2-1, with D tentatively TRBD1 (6 bases). This clonotype originated in a man aged 50-59 years who received an inactivated influenza vaccine. The CDR3 spells CSVGFDRLSSYNEQFF. Written as DNA, the CDR3 is TGCAGCGTTGGCTTCGACAGGTTGAGCTCCTACAATGAGCAGTTCTTC.